Listed here are 5 T cell receptor beta chains from one sample, sequenced in a study of post-analysis software for immune sequencing data. No antigen has been assigned to these receptors. General observations from the study: The study found TRBV5-6, TRBV5-1 and TRBV20-1 among about five TRBV segments more frequent in patients than controls.

Unique molecular identifiers were carried by the TCR beta cDNA libraries. Using its own MiXCR run on the PCR reads, TCRdb lists one record per CDR3 protein. The table has roughly 540,000 distinct CDR3 sequences, around 31% seen once. Sequenced input: blood. These receptors all stem from a girl between 2 and 17 years old with multiple sclerosis.

This clonotype appeared a few times. This sequence joins TRBV5-1 and TRBJ1-1; 8 bases line up with TRBD1. CDR3 length: 15 residues. After removal of 4 bases from V and 6 bases from J, the junction contained 11 bases not matched to a gene. Germline values: CDR1 SGHRS, CDR2 YFSETQ. The CDR3, as DNA: TGCGCCAGCAGCCACGATCCAGGGACAGGTTCTGAAGCTTTCTTT. Translated: CASSHDPGTGSEAFF. Together with reference TRBV5-1 and TRBJ1-1, the CDR3 gives the full variable domain: KAGVTQTPRYLIKTRGQQVTLSCSPISGHRSVSWYQQTPGQGLQFLFEYFSETQRNKGNFPGRFSGRQFSNSRSEMNVSTLELGDSALYLCASSHDPGTGSEAFFGQGTRLTVV.

The chain employs TRBV18 and TRBJ1-6; D is possibly TRBD1 (5 bases). V was pared by 11 bases and J by 6 bases, with 23 bases between. Germline V lookup: CDR1 KGHSH, CDR2 LQKENI. There are 16 residues in the CDR3. The CDR3, as DNA: TGTGCCGATCGCGGGGACTTTTCCGATCCTAATTCACCCCTCCACTTT. Its translation: CADRGDFSDPNSPLHF.

This chain joins TRBV4-1 and TRBJ2-2; D may be TRBD1 or TRBD2 (5 bases each). Trimming shortened V by 3 bases and J by 2 bases, and 13 bases separated the two germline ends. The CDR3 runs 16 residues. CDR1 is MGHRA and CDR2 is YSYEKL in the germline V gene. The CDR3 sequence is CASSQRGAINTGELFF. In DNA form, the CDR3 reads TGCGCCAGCAGCCAGAGAGGGGCCATCAACACCGGGGAGCTGTTTTTT.

This clonotype occurred a few times. V is TRBV9 and J is TRBJ2-1, with 12 bases identical to TRBD2. Trimming took 9 bases from V and 3 from J; bases not matched to a gene: 10. Germline V lookup: CDR1 SGDLS, CDR2 YYNGEE. This CDR3 has 16 amino acids. DNA of the CDR3: TGTGCCACCGACACTAGCGGGGGGCAAAACTACAATGAGCAGTTCTTC. It translates to CATDTSGGQNYNEQFF.

This clonotype was detected a few times. This chain uses TRBV12-3 or TRBV12-4 with TRBJ1-2; tentative D call: TRBD1 (6 bases). This CDR3 region has 13 residues. V was cut by 5 bases and J by 8 bases, with 15 bases left in between. For the CDR3, the DNA is TGTGCCAGCAGTAAAGTACAGGGAGAAGGCTACACCTTC. The encoded protein is CASSKVQGEGYTF.